Each of the 23 T cell receptor beta chains below was sequenced from the same sample in a study of OX40 agonist ivuxolimab in advanced cancers. Assay: immunoSEQ multiplex PCR; the TCRdb copy retains only in-frame clones and omits some. The table lists 35,000 to 40,000 clones, roughly nine tenths of them singletons. The sample was CD4+ or CD8+ T cells sorted from blood, taken in a trial of the OX40 agonist ivuxolimab. The receptor set was obtained from an adult with an advanced solid tumor such as melanoma, head and neck, liver or kidney cancer.

This chain uses TRBV7-9 with TRBJ2-5; D possibly matches TRBD1 or TRBD2 (5 bases each). There are 14 residues in the CDR3. V was shortened by 3 bases and J by 3 bases, with 11 bases between the two germline ends. Germline V gene data show CDR1 as SEHNR and CDR2 as FQNEAQ (reference sequence). The CDR3 DNA reads as TGTGCCAGCAGCTTTGTCGGGGCTGAAGAGACCCAGTACTTC. Translating it yields CASSFVGAEETQYF.

The V gene is TRBV27, the J gene TRBJ2-5, with TRBD2 matching 9 bases. The DNA matches TRBJ2-7 better at its end, which makes the J call doubtful. Per the germline V gene, CDR1 is MNHEY and CDR2 is SMNVEV (reference sequence). The CDR3 has 16 residues. The CDR3 loop reads CASSSRSGGPTYEQYF. Written as DNA, the CDR3 is TGTGCCAGCAGTTCACGTAGCGGGGGCCCCACCTACGAGCAGTACTTC.

This chain connects TRBV6-6 to TRBJ1-1; D is possibly TRBD1 (5 bases). Per the germline V gene, CDR1 is MNHNY and CDR2 is SVGAGI (reference sequence). V was trimmed by 5 bases and J by 10 bases, leaving 14 bases between them. The CDR3 covers 12 residues. The CDR3 bases are TGTGCCAGCAGTGCGGGGCCAATGGGAGCTTTCTTT. Encoded protein: CASSAGPMGAFF.

This chain links TRBV11-2 with TRBJ2-5; D unresolved. Trimming took off 3 bases at V and 1 base at J, with 6 bases between the two ends. Germline V gene lookup returns CDR1 SGHAT and CDR2 FQNNGV. There are 13 residues in the CDR3. This chain's CDR3 is CASSFYSQETQYF. CDR3 in DNA: TGTGCCAGCAGCTTCTATTCCCAAGAGACCCAGTACTTC.

V is TRBV27 and J is TRBJ2-1; D may be TRBD2 (5 bases). The V gene lost 9 bases and the J gene lost 4 bases, with 16 bases spanning the gap. Germline CDR1 is MNHEY and CDR2 is SMNVEV (reference sequence). The CDR3 sequence is 14 residues long. The CDR3 spells CASSVLASYNEQFF. CDR3 nucleotides: TGTGCCAGTTCAGTCCTAGCCTCGTACAATGAGCAGTTCTTC.

V usage is TRBV5-6 and J usage is TRBJ2-2, with 8 bases aligning to TRBD2. The ends lost 4 bases at V and 2 bases at J; junction bases unmatched: 10. From germline, CDR1 is SGHDT and CDR2 YYEEEE. The CDR3 is made up of 17 amino acids. CDR3 sequence: CASSRPSTSGNTGELFF. The CDR3 bases are TGTGCCAGCAGCCGACCGTCAACTAGCGGTAACACCGGGGAGCTGTTTTTT.

The V call is TRBV28, the J call TRBJ2-1, with 9 bases identical to TRBD2. CDR3 length equals 16 residues. Germline lookup yields CDR1 MDHEN and CDR2 SYDVKM. After removal of 3 bases from V and 3 bases from J, the junction contained 6 bases not matched to a gene. CDR3 in amino acids: CASSFGSGGFYNEQFF. CDR3 nucleotides: TGTGCCAGCAGTTTCGGTAGCGGGGGATTCTACAATGAGCAGTTCTTC.

This clone has a single count. This CDR3 reads CASGFGNTEAFF. Here the CDR3 DNA reads TGTGCTAGTGGTTTTGGAAACACTGAAGCTTTCTTT. J is TRBJ1-1 and V is TRBV12-5; D unclear. V was clipped by 3 bases and J by 2 bases, with 4 bases between them. Germline V gives CDR1 LGHNT, CDR2 FRNRAP. This CDR3 spans 12 amino acids.

The V call is TRBV6-5, the J call TRBJ2-2, with D uncertain. CDR3 length: 15 amino acids. CDR1 is MNHEY and CDR2 is SVGAGI in the germline V gene. Trimming cost V 0 bases and J 7 bases, with 12 bases left between them. The CDR3 loop reads CASSYSKTRGGELFF. DNA for the CDR3: TGTGCCAGCAGTTACTCGAAAACCCGCGGCGGGGAGCTGTTTTTT.

V and J are TRBV6-5 and TRBJ1-2; D is unclear. V was trimmed by 2 bases and J by 0 bases, leaving 10 bases between them. Germline CDR1 is MNHEY and CDR2 is SVGAGI. CDR3 size: 15 residues. This CDR3 is CASSYGFNPNYGYTF. The CDR3 bases are TGTGCCAGCAGTTACGGATTCAACCCTAACTATGGCTACACCTTC.

This clone is deemed medium-sized. V usage is TRBV20-1 and J usage is TRBJ1-1; no reliable D call. CDR1 is DFQATT and CDR2 is SNEGSKA in the germline V gene (reference sequence). The length of the CDR3 is 11 residues. CDR3 nucleotides: TGCCTCGGACGGGTGAACACTGAAGCTTTCTTT. Translated: CLGRVNTEAFF.

The J gene is TRBJ2-7, the V gene TRBV4-3; 9 nucleotides line up with TRBD1. After removal of 1 base from V and 2 bases from J, the junction contained 3 bases not matched to a gene. Looked up from germline, CDR1 is LGHNA and CDR2 is YSLEER. CDR3 length equals 15 residues. CDR3 amino acids: CASSQGTGVTYEQYF. CDR3 nucleotide sequence: TGCGCCAGCAGCCAAGGGACAGGGGTCACCTACGAGCAGTACTTC.

The chain carries TRBV6-1 and TRBJ2-3; D unresolved. Germline V gene lookup returns CDR1 MNHNS and CDR2 SASEGT. The CDR3 has 15 residues. Deletions cut 2 bases from V and 2 bases from J, with 11 bases between. In nucleotides, the CDR3 is TGTGCCAGCAGTGAATCCACCCAATACACAGATACGCAGTATTTT. Translating it yields CASSESTQYTDTQYF.

The chain is built from TRBV28 and TRBJ2-7; D uncertain. The CDR3 is 12 amino acids. Trimming pared 5 bases from V and 5 bases from J, leaving 10 bases between. CDR1 MDHEN and CDR2 SYDVKM come from the germline V gene. The CDR3 region has the DNA TGTGCCAGCAGTGTCGGAATCAACGAGCAGTACTTC. Its translation: CASSVGINEQYF.

This chain's CDR3 is CASSPPGLMGGYTF. The CDR3 region has the DNA TGTGCCAGCAGTCCACCTGGGTTAATGGGTGGCTACACCTTC. The genes are TRBV6-6 and TRBJ1-2; unclear D gene. Germline CDR1 and CDR2: MNHNY and SVGAGI (reference sequence). The ends were cut back, 5 bases at V and 7 bases at J, with 17 bases in the middle. The CDR3 has 14 residues.

The V gene is TRBV7-9, the J gene TRBJ2-5, with D perhaps matching TRBD2 (6 bases). CDR1 and CDR2 from the germline V gene are SEHNR and FQNEAQ (reference sequence). This CDR3 spans 14 amino acids. V lost 5 bases and J 5 bases, leaving 15 bases between the germline ends. CDR3 sequence: CASSGFTSWETQYF. The CDR3 nucleotides are TGTGCCAGCAGCGGATTTACTAGCTGGGAGACCCAGTACTTC.

V gene TRBV28 combines with J gene TRBJ2-7, with TRBD1 as a possible D gene (6 bases). Per the germline V gene, CDR1 is MDHEN and CDR2 is SYDVKM. The CDR3 is made up of 15 amino acids. V was shortened by 2 bases and J by 4 bases, with 15 bases between the two germline ends. The CDR3 nucleotides are TGTGCCAGCAGTTTAGACAGGTTGGGGTTTTACGAGCAGTACTTC. Residues: CASSLDRLGFYEQYF.

This chain uses TRBV28 with TRBJ1-6; TRBD1 might be the D (6 bases). The CDR3 is 17 residues long. The germline V and J ends were trimmed by 7 bases and 7 bases, with 23 bases remaining between them. The germline CDR1 and CDR2 sequences are MDHEN and SYDVKM. CDR3 in DNA: TGTGCCAGCACGTTAGCGACAGGCGGCTTTTACAATTCACCCCTCCACTTT. It specifies CASTLATGGFYNSPLHF.

The chain combines TRBV21-1 with TRBJ1-5; the tabulated D call, TRBD1, remains unverified against the DNA. TRBV21-1 is labeled a pseudogene. This CDR3 comprises 15 residues. The CDR3 reads CASSHTGNGNQPQHF. In nucleotides, the CDR3 is TGTGCCAGCAGTCACACAGGGAATGGCAATCAGCCCCAGCATTTT.

The chain recombines TRBV9 with TRBJ2-1; D is unclear. The CDR3 has 13 residues. Germline-derived CDR1 and CDR2 are SGDLS and YYNGEE. V was shortened by 0 bases and J by 7 bases, with 8 bases between the two germline ends. In DNA, the CDR3 is TGTGCCAGCAGCGTAGGGACCCATAATGAGCAGTTCTTC. The encoded protein is CASSVGTHNEQFF.

The genes are TRBV5-4 and TRBJ1-1; a weak D match, TRBD1 (5 bases). The length of the CDR3 is 14 residues. The germline gives CDR1 SGHNT, CDR2 YYREEE (reference sequence). Trimming removed 1 base at V and 5 bases at J, with 12 bases between. DNA of the CDR3: TGTGCCAGCAGCTTGCATGGGGGGGGAACTGAAGCTTTCTTT. Its translation is CASSLHGGGTEAFF. Complete variable domain (other parts from reference TRBV5-4 and TRBJ1-1): ETGVTQSPTHLIKTRGQQVTLRCSSQSGHNTVSWYQQALGQGPQFIFQYYREEENGRGNFPPRFSGLQFPNYSSELNVNALELDDSALYLCASSLHGGGTEAFFGQGTRLTVV.

This chain links TRBV19 with TRBJ2-4, with a weak D call TRBD2 (6 bases). The germline V and J ends were trimmed by 5 bases and 8 bases, with 13 bases remaining between them. Germline V CDR1 and CDR2: LNHDA, SQIVND (reference sequence). CDR3 size: 13 residues. As DNA, the CDR3 is TGTGCCAGTAGTGCGGTCGGGGGTGACATTCAGTACTTC. Amino acid sequence: CASSAVGGDIQYF.

This sequence joins TRBV7-9 and TRBJ2-7; TRBD1 is a possible D gene (5 bases). The V end was cut by 6 bases, the J end by 5 bases, with 14 bases between. CDR1 and CDR2 (germline): SEHNR, FQNEAQ (reference sequence). There are 13 residues in the CDR3. The CDR3 nucleotides read TGTGCCAGCAGTGACCCGACAGATGACGAGCAGTACTTC. Its protein is CASSDPTDDEQYF.